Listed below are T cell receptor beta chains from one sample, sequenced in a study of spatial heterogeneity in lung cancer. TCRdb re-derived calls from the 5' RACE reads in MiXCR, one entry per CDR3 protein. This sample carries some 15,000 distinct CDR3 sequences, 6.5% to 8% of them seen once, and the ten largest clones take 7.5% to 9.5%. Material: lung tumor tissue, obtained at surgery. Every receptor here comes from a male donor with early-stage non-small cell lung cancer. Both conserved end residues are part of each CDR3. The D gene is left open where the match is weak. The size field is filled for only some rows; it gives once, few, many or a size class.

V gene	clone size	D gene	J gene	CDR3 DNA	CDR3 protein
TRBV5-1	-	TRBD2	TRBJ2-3	TGCGCCAGCAGCTTGGATAGCGGGAGAACAGATACGCAGTATTTT	CASSLDSGRTDTQYF
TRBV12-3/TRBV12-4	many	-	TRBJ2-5	TGTGCCAGCAGTTCGGACCAGGGGGAGACCCAGTACTTC	CASSSDQGETQYF
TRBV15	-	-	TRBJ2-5	TGTGCCACCAGCAGAGGTGCAGTCGGTCTTGGGACCCAGTACTTC	CATSRGAVGLGTQYF
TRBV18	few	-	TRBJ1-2	TGTGCCAGCTCACCAACTCAAAGAGGGGGTTACGGTGGCTACACCTTC	CASSPTQRGGYGGYTF
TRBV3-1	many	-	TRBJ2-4	TGTGCCAGCAGCCGTTGGAGGGGGAACATTCAGTACTTC	CASSRWRGNIQYF
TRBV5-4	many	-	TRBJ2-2	TGTGCCAGCAGCTTATCGGTGAACACCGGGGAGCTGTTTTTT	CASSLSVNTGELFF
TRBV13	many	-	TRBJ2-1	TGTGCCAGCAGCTTGCCCCCGGGACTTAACAATGAGCAGTTCTTC	CASSLPPGLNNEQFF
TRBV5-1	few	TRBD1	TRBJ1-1	TGCGCCAGCAGCTCGACAGGGGAGAGGACTGAAGCTTTCTTT	CASSSTGERTEAFF
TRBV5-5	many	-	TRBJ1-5	TGTGCCAGCAGCTACGGGAGTTCGAGCAATCAGCCCCAGCATTTT	CASSYGSSSNQPQHF
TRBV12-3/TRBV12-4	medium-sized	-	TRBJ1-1	TGTGCCAGCAGGCAGGGAGGCGACACTGAAGCTTTCTTT	CASRQGGDTEAFF
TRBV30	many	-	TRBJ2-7	TGTGCCTGGAGTGTACTAGGTTACGAGCAGTACTTC	CAWSVLGYEQYF
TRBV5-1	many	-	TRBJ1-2	TGCGCCAGCAGCTCCGGGCGGGGAACATTAGAAGGCTATGGCTACACCTTC	CASSSGRGTLEGYGYTF
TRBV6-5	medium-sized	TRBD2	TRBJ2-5	TGTGCCAGCAGCCGGACTAGATCGAGGACCCAGTACTTC	CASSRTRSRTQYF
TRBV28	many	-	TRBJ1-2	TGTGCCAGCAGTTTGGGGGAGTTTGGCTACACCTTC	CASSLGEFGYTF
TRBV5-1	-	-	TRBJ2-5	TGCGCCAGCAGCGTCACAGCCTGTCAAGAGACCCAGTACTTC	CASSVTACQETQYF
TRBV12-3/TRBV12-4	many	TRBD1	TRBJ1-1	TGTGCCAGCACCAGGGACAGGAACACTGAAGCTTTCTTT	CASTRDRNTEAFF
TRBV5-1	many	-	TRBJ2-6	TGCGCCAGCAGCTTACCGGGATCTGGGGCCAACGTCCTGACTTTC	CASSLPGSGANVLTF
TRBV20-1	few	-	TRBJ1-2	TGCAGGGGATTCGGACAGAACTATGGCTACACCTTC	CRGFGQNYGYTF
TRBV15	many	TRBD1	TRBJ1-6	TGTGCCACCAGCCGAGGAGGGGACAGAGGGTATAATTCACCCCTCCACTTT	CATSRGGDRGYNSPLHF
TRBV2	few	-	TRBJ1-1	TGTGCCACCGCCGGACAGCCCTACACTGAAGCTTTCTTT	CATAGQPYTEAFF
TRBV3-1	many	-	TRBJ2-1	TGTGCCAGCAGCCAAGAAAGGTCGAGGCAGTTCTTC	CASSQERSRQFF
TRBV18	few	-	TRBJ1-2	TGTGCCAGCTCCCCAGACGGGCGCTATGGCTACACCTTC	CASSPDGRYGYTF
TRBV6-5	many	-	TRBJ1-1	TGTGCCAGCAGAGACCCGGGATCCACTGAAGCTTTCTTT	CASRDPGSTEAFF
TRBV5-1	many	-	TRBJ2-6	TGCGCCAGCAGCTTGTCTGGGGGATCTGGGGCCAACGTCCTGACTTTC	CASSLSGGSGANVLTF
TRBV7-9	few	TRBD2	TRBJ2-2	TGTGCCAGCAGCTTCTGGCGGGGGGAAAGAAACACCGGGGAGCTGTTTTTT	CASSFWRGERNTGELFF
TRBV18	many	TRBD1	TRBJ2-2	TGTGCCAGCTCACCACGGACAGGGGGCGACGGCGGGGAGCTGTTTTTT	CASSPRTGGDGGELFF
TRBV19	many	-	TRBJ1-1	TGTGCCTCTCACTCCGGGGGCGTGAGGACCCTGAAGGCTTTCTTT	CASHSGGVRTLKAFF
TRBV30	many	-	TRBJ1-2	TGTGCCTGGGGCCCGGACGGTTTGAACTATGGCTACACCTTC	CAWGPDGLNYGYTF
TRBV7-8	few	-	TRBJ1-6	TGTGCCAGCAGCGGATCCCTTAATTCACCCCTCCACTTT	CASSGSLNSPLHF
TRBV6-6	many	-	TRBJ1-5	TGTGCCAGCAGTTACGCGGGGTCAGAAAATCAGCCCCAGCATTTT	CASSYAGSENQPQHF
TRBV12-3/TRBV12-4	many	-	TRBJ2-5	TGTGCCAGCAGTTTACCGACGTCACAAGAGACCCAGTACTTC	CASSLPTSQETQYF
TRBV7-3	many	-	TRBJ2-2	TGTGCCAGCAGCCCAAGCTTAGGGCAAGCCGGGGAGCTGTTTTTT	CASSPSLGQAGELFF
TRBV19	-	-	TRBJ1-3	TGTGCCAGTAGTATCCGAGGGGCGATCAGCTCTGGAAACACCATATATTTT	CASSIRGAISSGNTIYF
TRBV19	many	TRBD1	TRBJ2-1	TGTGCCAGTACTCAATTCACCGGGACAGGGCGCAATGAGCAGTTCTTC	CASTQFTGTGRNEQFF
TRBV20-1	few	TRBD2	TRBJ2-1	TGCAGCGCGACACCTATCTCGGTAACTAGCGGGGCGCCTAATGAGCAGTTCTTC	CSATPISVTSGAPNEQFF
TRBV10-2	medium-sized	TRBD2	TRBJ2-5	TGCGCCAGCAGGGTTCGGAGCGGGGGGGCAGAGACCCAGTACTTC	CASRVRSGGAETQYF
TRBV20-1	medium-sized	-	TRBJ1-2	TGCAGTGCTAGGGGGATCTATGGCTACACCTTC	CSARGIYGYTF
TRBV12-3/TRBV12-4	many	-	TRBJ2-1	TGTGCCAGCAAAGATTCGGGGGGCCGAAGCTCCTACAATGAGCAGTTCTTC	CASKDSGGRSSYNEQFF
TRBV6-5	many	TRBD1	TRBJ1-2	TGTGCCAGCAGAACCGGGACAGATCTCTATGGCTACACCTTC	CASRTGTDLYGYTF
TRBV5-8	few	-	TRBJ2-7	TGTGCCAGCAGCTTGGACGGGACCTACGAGCAGTACTTC	CASSLDGTYEQYF
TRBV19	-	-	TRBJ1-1	TGTGCCAGTAGAAGAACAGAGGGGACTGAAGCTTTCTTT	CASRRTEGTEAFF
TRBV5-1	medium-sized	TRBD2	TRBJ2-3	TGCGCCAGCAGCTCAATGACTAGCGCGTCCACAGATACGCAGTATTTT	CASSSMTSASTDTQYF